The sequence of this T cell receptor (beta chain) was determined in a study of neurological immune-mediated disorders. Study conclusions and caveats: TCR clonal expansion peaked in HTLV-1-associated myelopathy patients and was lowest in multiple sclerosis patients.

With respect to this clonotype: What it binds is not known. Because it lacks the conserved phenylalanine or tryptophan at the end, this CDR3 is likely a read error.

TCRdb re-called the 5' RACE reads through MiXCR, storing one row per CDR3 protein. The table has tens of thousands of distinct CDR3 sequences, about 13% seen once. Unsorted libraries used 2 million PBMCs kept at -80 degrees C. The CDR3 consists of 11 residues. Per germline, CDR1 MGHDK and CDR2 SYGVNS. V lost 6 bases to trimming and J lost 9 bases; unmatched junction nucleotides: 2. The TCR comes from a woman in her sixties or seventies with HTLV-1-associated myelopathy (HAM/TSP). The sample was PBMCs. The gene calls are TRBV25-1 and TRBJ2-4; 7 bases are a match to TRBD2. This CDR3 is CASRGGGIQYL. In DNA, the CDR3 is TGTGCCAGCAGGGGGGGGGGCATTCAGTACCTC.